This T cell receptor (beta chain) comes out of a study of PD-L1 blockade in urothelial cancer. As for the study in general: Between 0 and 3 chemotherapy regimens preceded treatment for each patient. Timepoints chosen for blood analysis were 3 weeks (second dose) and 6 weeks after treatment start.

This clone was seen a few times. Trimming pared 2 bases from V and 2 bases from J, leaving 10 bases between. This CDR3 spans 14 amino acids. The germline V gene encodes CDR1 SGHRS and CDR2 YFSETQ. This table comes from immunoSEQ multiplex PCR, and its TCRdb copy is limited to in-frame clones, with some not included. The sample includes fewer than 30,000 clones, approximately 88% of them seen just once. Locally advanced or metastatic urothelial carcinoma affected the patients. This specimen was PBMCs, taken around atezolizumab (anti-PD-L1) treatment. The sequence derives from a man between 65 and 80 years old with urothelial cancer. The chain uses TRBV5-1 and TRBJ1-1; no definite D call. CDR3: CASSFLSGNTEAFF. Written as DNA, the CDR3 is TGCGCCAGCAGCTTTTTGTCCGGTAACACTGAAGCTTTCTTT.